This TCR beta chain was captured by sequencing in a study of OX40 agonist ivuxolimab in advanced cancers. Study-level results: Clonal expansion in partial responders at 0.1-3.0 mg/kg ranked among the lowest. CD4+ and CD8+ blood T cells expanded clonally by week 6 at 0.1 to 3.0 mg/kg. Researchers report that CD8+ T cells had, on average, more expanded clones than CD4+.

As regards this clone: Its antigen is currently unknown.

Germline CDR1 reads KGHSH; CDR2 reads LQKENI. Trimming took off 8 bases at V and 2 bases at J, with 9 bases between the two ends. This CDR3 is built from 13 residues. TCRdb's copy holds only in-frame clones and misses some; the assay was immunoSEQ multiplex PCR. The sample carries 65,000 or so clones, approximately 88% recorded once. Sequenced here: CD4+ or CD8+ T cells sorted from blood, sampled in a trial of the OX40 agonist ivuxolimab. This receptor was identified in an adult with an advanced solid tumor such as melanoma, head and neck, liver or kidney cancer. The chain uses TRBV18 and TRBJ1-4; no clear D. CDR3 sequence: CASQPGTNEKLFF. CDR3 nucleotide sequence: TGTGCCAGCCAGCCCGGGACTAATGAAAAACTGTTTTTT.